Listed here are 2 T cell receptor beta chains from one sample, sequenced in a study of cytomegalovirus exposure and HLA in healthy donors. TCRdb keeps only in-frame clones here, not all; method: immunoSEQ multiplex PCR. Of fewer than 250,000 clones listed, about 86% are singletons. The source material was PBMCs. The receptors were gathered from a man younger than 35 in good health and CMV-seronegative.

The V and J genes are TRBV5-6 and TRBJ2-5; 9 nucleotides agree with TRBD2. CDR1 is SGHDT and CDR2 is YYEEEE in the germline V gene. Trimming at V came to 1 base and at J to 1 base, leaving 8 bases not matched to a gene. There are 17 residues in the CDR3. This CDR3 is CASSLWLAGTPQETQYF. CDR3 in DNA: TGTGCCAGCAGCTTGTGGCTAGCGGGGACCCCCCAAGAGACCCAGTACTTC.

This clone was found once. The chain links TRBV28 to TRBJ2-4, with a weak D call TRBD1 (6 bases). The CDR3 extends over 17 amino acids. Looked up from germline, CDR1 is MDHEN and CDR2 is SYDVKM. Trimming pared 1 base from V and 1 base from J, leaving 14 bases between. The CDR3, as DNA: TGTGCCAGCAGTTTATACTCAGGGCAGGGGGCCAAAAACATTCAGTACTTC. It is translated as CASSLYSGQGAKNIQYF. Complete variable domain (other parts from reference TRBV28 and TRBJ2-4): DVKVTQSSRYLVKRTGEKVFLECVQDMDHENMFWYRQDPGLGLRLIYFSYDVKMKEKGDIPEGYSVSREKKERFSLILESASTNQTSMYLCASSLYSGQGAKNIQYFGAGTRLSVL.